Below are 17 T cell receptor beta chains sequenced from a single sample in a study of blood T cell repertoires in COVID-19. The data were produced by immunoSEQ multiplex PCR, yet TCRdb's version contains in-frame clones alone and is incomplete. The sample shows approximately 91,000 clones, about 77% of them seen only once. The sequencing input was peripheral blood. These receptors came from a woman older than 75 with acute or convalescent COVID-19.

This sequence joins TRBV10-3 and TRBJ2-1; 7 bases fit TRBD1. V was pared by 11 bases and J by 8 bases, with 21 bases of the junction left unmatched. The CDR3 has 16 amino acids. The germline gives CDR1 ENHRY, CDR2 SYGVKD. The CDR3 DNA sequence: TGTGCCGCCTCGAGAGGACTGGCCCTCCAGGGGGATGAGCAGTTCTTC. Residues: CAASRGLALQGDEQFF.

This clone was detected only a few times. V is TRBV3-1 (or the pseudogene TRBV3-2) and J is TRBJ1-2; D unresolved. Trimming removed 0 bases at V and 3 bases at J, with 8 bases between. Per the germline V gene, CDR1 is LGHDT and CDR2 is YNNKEL (reference sequence). The CDR3 consists of 14 residues. CDR3 sequence: CASSQDAGDYGYTF. For the CDR3, the DNA is TGTGCCAGCAGCCAAGATGCCGGGGACTATGGCTACACCTTC.

V gene TRBV28 combines with J gene TRBJ2-2; TRBD1 aligns across 7 bases. CDR3 length: 15 residues. Germline lookup yields CDR1 MDHEN and CDR2 SYDVKM. The trim removed 8 bases at V and 5 bases at J, leaving 11 bases unmatched. CDR3 loop: CASERDRGLTGELFF. CDR3 DNA: TGTGCCAGCGAACGGGACAGAGGTTTAACCGGGGAGCTGTTTTTT. Full variable domain (outside the CDR3, taken from reference TRBV28 and TRBJ2-2): DVKVTQSSRYLVKRTGEKVFLECVQDMDHENMFWYRQDPGLGLRLIYFSYDVKMKEKGDIPEGYSVSREKKERFSLILESASTNQTSMYLCASERDRGLTGELFFGEGSRLTVL.

The chain links TRBV6-6 to TRBJ1-1; D is undetermined. The V gene lost 2 bases and the J gene lost 7 bases, with 11 bases spanning the gap. CDR3 length equals 13 residues. Germline values: CDR1 MNHNY, CDR2 SVGAGI (reference sequence). For the CDR3, the DNA is TGTGCCAGCAGTTACGGGCGAGGGTTTGAAGCTTTCTTT. Encoded protein: CASSYGRGFEAFF.

This clone was found once. The genes are TRBV5-1 and TRBJ2-1, with a possible D match to TRBD2 (7 bases). V was cut by 0 bases and J by 0 bases, with 10 bases left in between. The CDR3 consists of 16 residues. CDR1 SGHRS and CDR2 YFSETQ come from the germline V gene. The CDR3 sequence is CASSLAGGPSYNEQFF. The CDR3 DNA reads TGCGCCAGCAGCTTGGCCGGGGGGCCCTCCTACAATGAGCAGTTCTTC.

The rearrangement joins TRBV24-1 to TRBJ1-1; D ambiguous. This CDR3 has 13 residues. V lost 5 bases, J lost 0 bases, and 6 bases lay in between. CDR1 is KGHDR, CDR2 SFDVKD, per germline. DNA for the CDR3: TGTGCCACCAGTGCAGAATTGAACACTGAAGCTTTCTTT. Translating it yields CATSAELNTEAFF.

There are a few counts of this clone. The rearrangement joins TRBV6-5 to TRBJ1-1; D call uncertain. CDR3 size: 13 residues. The V end was cut by 7 bases, the J end by 8 bases, with 17 bases between. Germline lookup yields CDR1 MNHEY and CDR2 SVGAGI. The CDR3 nucleotides are TGTGCCAGCACCATACGGGAGGGTAGCGAAGCTTTCTTT. Translation gives CASTIREGSEAFF.

The chain is built from TRBV11-3 and TRBJ2-2, with unresolved D. The CDR3 is 16 amino acids. V lost 0 bases and J lost 2, with 10 bases in between. Germline CDR1 and CDR2: SGHNT and YENEEA. The CDR3 loop reads CASSLDPTVNTGELFF. Here the CDR3 DNA reads TGTGCCAGCAGCTTAGATCCCACAGTTAACACCGGGGAGCTGTTTTTT.

Ten or more counts support this clone. The sample holds other DNA sequences that translate to the same CDR3. The CDR3 sequence is CASSLVKGGASRNTEAFF. DNA of the CDR3: TGTGCCAGCAGCTTGGTTAAAGGGGGCGCGTCTAGGAACACTGAAGCTTTCTTT. The chain uses TRBV5-6 and TRBJ1-1, with 7 bases aligning to TRBD1. The CDR3 runs to 18 residues. Trimming at V came to 0 bases and at J to 1 base, leaving 12 bases not matched to a gene. In germline, CDR1 is SGHDT, CDR2 YYEEEE.

A single count supports this clone. The V call is TRBV3-1 (or the pseudogene TRBV3-2), the J call TRBJ1-6; D is undetermined. V was trimmed by 3 bases and J by 0 bases, leaving 9 bases between them. Germline V CDR1 and CDR2: LGHDT, YNNKEL (reference sequence). This CDR3 is 16 amino acids long. In nucleotides, the CDR3 is TGTGCCAGCAGCCACCGACGGAGCTCCTATAATTCACCCCTCCACTTT. Translated, it gives CASSHRRSSYNSPLHF.

The genes are TRBV4-2 and TRBJ2-1; 9 nucleotides agree with TRBD2. Germline CDR1 and CDR2: LGHNA and YNFKEQ. The CDR3 runs to 16 residues. V dropped 0 bases and J dropped 4; count of bases not matched to a gene: 4. CDR3 loop: CASSQDQAGGYNEQFF. CDR3 bases: TGTGCCAGCAGCCAAGATCAAGCGGGGGGTTACAATGAGCAGTTCTTC.

This CDR3 is CASSFIGPPEGEKLFF. CDR3 DNA sequence: TGTGCCAGCAGCTTTATTGGACCTCCGGAGGGGGAAAAACTGTTTTTT. V is TRBV7-2 and J is TRBJ1-4; perhaps TRBD1 as D (5 bases). Germline assignment: CDR1 SGHTA and CDR2 FQGNSA. The CDR3 covers 16 residues. The ends were cut back, 3 bases at V and 8 bases at J, with 19 bases in the middle.

The chain combines TRBV4-3 with TRBJ2-7; TRBD2 matches at 13 bases. This CDR3 contains 15 residues. The germline V gene encodes CDR1 LGHNA and CDR2 YSLEER. V trimming: 4 bases; J trimming: 2 bases; junction bases outside the gene matches: 2. CDR3 nucleotide sequence: TGCGCCAGCAGCCGGACTAGCGGGGGTCCCTACGAGCAGTACTTC. Its translation is CASSRTSGGPYEQYF.

The J gene is TRBJ2-7, the V gene TRBV5-8; 9 bases align to TRBD1. Germline assignment: CDR1 SGHTS and CDR2 YDEGEE. The V gene end was trimmed by 0 bases and the J gene end by 2 bases; junction bases not matched to a gene: 3. The CDR3 totals 15 residues. CDR3 DNA sequence: TGTGCCAGCAGCTTGGTACAGGGGGCGGCCTACGAGCAGTACTTC. This encodes CASSLVQGAAYEQYF.

This sequence joins TRBV6-6 and TRBJ2-2; D gene uncertain. The CDR3 runs to 14 residues. Between the trimmed V and J ends, which lost 6 bases and 8 bases, there was a span of 16 bases. Germline loops: CDR1 MNHNY, CDR2 SVGAGI (reference sequence). The CDR3 sequence is CASSVVANWGELFF. The CDR3 region has the DNA TGTGCCAGCAGCGTGGTAGCCAACTGGGGGGAGCTGTTTTTT.

The genes are TRBV28 and TRBJ2-7, with TRBD2 matching 8 bases. This CDR3 is built from 16 residues. V gave up 1 base and J gave up 4 bases; unmatched junction bases: 9. The germline V gene encodes CDR1 MDHEN and CDR2 SYDVKM. CDR3 sequence (DNA): TGTGCCAGCAGTTTATCAAGCGGGAGCAGTGGGTACGAGCAGTACTTC. Protein sequence: CASSLSSGSSGYEQYF.

This clone was seen just once. The genes are TRBV6-2 or TRBV6-3 and TRBJ2-1, with D perhaps TRBD2 (7 bases). Germline CDR1 is MNHEY and CDR2 is SVGEGT. Trimming cost V 6 bases and J 0 bases, with 27 bases left between them. This CDR3 is 20 amino acids long. The CDR3 DNA is TGTGCCAGCAGCCCTGGGGGGGCGAACTTTCCTCTCAGCTCCTACAATGAGCAGTTCTTC. It encodes CASSPGGANFPLSSYNEQFF.